These 9 T cell receptor beta chains share one sample of origin, sequenced in a study of OX40 agonist ivuxolimab in advanced cancers. Assay: immunoSEQ multiplex PCR; the TCRdb copy retains only in-frame clones and omits some. This sample carries tens of thousands of clones, approximately 81% of them seen once, and the ten largest clones take 32%. The material was CD4+ or CD8+ T cells sorted from blood, obtained in a trial of the OX40 agonist ivuxolimab. The receptors derive from an adult with an advanced solid tumor such as melanoma, head and neck, liver or kidney cancer.

The chain joins TRBV27 to TRBJ2-2; TRBD2 matches 7 bases. Germline loops: CDR1 MNHEY, CDR2 SMNVEV (reference sequence). This CDR3 is 15 amino acids long. Trimming removed 6 bases from V and 6 bases from J; junction bases left unmatched: 10. This chain's CDR3 is CASSGLVSSPGELFF. The CDR3 DNA follows: TGTGCCAGCAGCGGACTAGTTTCTTCCCCCGGGGAGCTGTTTTTT.

This chain links TRBV7-2 with TRBJ2-3; D possibly matches TRBD1 or TRBD2 (6 bases each). Trimming removed 5 bases at V and 7 bases at J, with 10 bases between. Germline CDR1 is SGHTA and CDR2 is FQGNSA. The length of the CDR3 is 12 residues. CDR3 amino acids: CASSLGGYTQYF. Here the CDR3 DNA reads TGTGCCAGCAGCCTAGGGGGGTATACGCAGTATTTT.

The chain joins TRBV6-1 to TRBJ2-3; D is undetermined. The V end lost 2 bases, the J end lost 6 bases, and 9 bases lay between the germline ends. Germline V CDR1 and CDR2: MNHNS, SASEGT. The CDR3 covers 13 residues. The CDR3 DNA is TGTGCCAGCAGTGAACAGAACTGGGATACGCAGTATTTT. Its protein is CASSEQNWDTQYF.

This clone was seen just once. The V gene is TRBV28, the J gene TRBJ1-2; D gene ambiguous. CDR3 length: 11 amino acids. The germline V gene encodes CDR1 MDHEN and CDR2 SYDVKM. Trimming took off 10 bases at V and 4 bases at J, with 10 bases between the two ends. This CDR3 reads CATQSVYGYTF. The CDR3 region has the DNA TGTGCCACCCAATCGGTCTATGGCTACACCTTC.

The chain has TRBV6-1 and TRBJ2-3, with a weak D call TRBD2 (7 bases). The germline V gene encodes CDR1 MNHNS and CDR2 SASEGT. CDR3 length: 17 residues. The ends were cut back, 4 bases at V and 2 bases at J, with 19 bases in the middle. The CDR3 coding sequence is TGTGCCAGCAGTGCCCGCCAGAGGGGGGGAGTCACAGATACGCAGTATTTT. Amino acid sequence: CASSARQRGGVTDTQYF.

This CDR3 reads CASSLAQVGGGYEQYF. DNA of the CDR3: TGTGCCAGCAGCTTAGCGCAAGTGGGAGGGGGCTACGAGCAGTACTTC. V gene TRBV7-8 combines with J gene TRBJ2-7; possibly TRBD2 for D (7 bases). V dropped 0 bases and J dropped 3 bases, with 15 bases sitting between them. There are 16 residues in the CDR3. Germline values: CDR1 SGHVS, CDR2 FQNEAQ.

This chain connects TRBV9 to TRBJ2-3, with D perhaps TRBD1 (5 bases). This CDR3 has 15 amino acids. Germline V gives CDR1 SGDLS, CDR2 YYNGEE. Trimming removed 0 bases at V and 2 bases at J, with 10 bases between. CDR3 protein: CASSVVGAPTDTQYF. CDR3 bases: TGTGCCAGCAGCGTAGTAGGGGCACCCACAGATACGCAGTATTTT.

The CDR3 nucleotides are TGTGCCACCAGCAAAGACGGGCAGTTTGATGAAAAACTGTTTTTT. This codes for CATSKDGQFDEKLFF. V gene TRBV15 combines with J gene TRBJ1-4, with unresolved D. Germline assignment: CDR1 LNHNV and CDR2 YYDKDF (reference sequence). Trimming cost V 4 bases and J 6 bases, with 15 bases left between them. The CDR3 is 15 amino acids.

V usage is TRBV10-3 and J usage is TRBJ1-5; D perhaps matches TRBD1 (5 bases). Germline CDR1 reads ENHRY; CDR2 reads SYGVKD. The CDR3 is made up of 15 amino acids. V gave up 2 bases and J gave up 3 bases, with 11 bases separating them. CDR3: CAISEKGPHNQPQHF. DNA for the CDR3: TGTGCCATCAGTGAGAAGGGGCCGCACAATCAGCCCCAGCATTTT.